This entry is about one T cell receptor beta chain. Its antigen remains unknown. This sample stems from a study of T cell responses to AZD1222 COVID-19 vaccine. The data were produced by immunoSEQ multiplex PCR, yet TCRdb's version contains in-frame clones alone and is incomplete. The repertoire holds about 150,000 clones, with 75% to 95% as singletons. This CDR3 comprises 13 residues. Germline V gene data show CDR1 as GTSNPN and CDR2 as SVGIG (reference sequence). J lost 8 bases, V lost 0 bases, and 5 bases had no gene match. Study-wide results and limits: None of the repertoires were sampled until the peak T cell response had passed.

Sequencing used peripheral blood, obtained 28 days after the second AZD1222 dose. The V call is TRBV30, the J call TRBJ1-2; 8 bases agree with TRBD1. The sequence derives from an adult who received the AZD1222 COVID-19 vaccine. DNA of the CDR3: TGTGCCTGGAGTGTAGGGACAGGAGAAGGCTACACCTTC. It translates to CAWSVGTGEGYTF.